This T cell receptor beta chain emerged from a study of blood T cell repertoires in COVID-19. Whole-study context: COVID-19 samples collected from the United States, Italy and Spain covered acute and convalescent phases.

Points on this clone: One junction end does not reproduce the germline sequence, and a read error may be involved.

The CDR3 is 15 residues long. The germline V gene has CDR1 SNHLY and CDR2 FYNNEI. Methods used by the authors: Estimates of nucleated cell counts were drawn from the amplification of reference gene primers. Libraries were prepared by immunoSEQ multiplex PCR; TCRdb keeps only in-frame clonotypes and omits some of them. V, J and clone size derive from that table, while D and trimming were established from the DNA sequence. The table has 57,000 or so clones, approximately 80% seen once. This chain connects TRBV2 to TRBJ2-5, with 9 bases that match TRBD2. The TCR originated in a man aged 45-60 years with active or convalescent COVID-19. Material for sequencing was peripheral blood. CDR3 DNA: TGTGCCACCTTGACTAGCGGAGCTGATAGAGAGGCCCAGTACTTC. Its protein product is CATLTSGADREAQYF.